The 30 T cell receptor beta chains reported below all come from one sample, sequenced in a study of blood T cells in healthy people across ages. A J-beta primer mix and a sample-barcoded 5' primer were used in a second PCR of about 7 to 12 cycles. MiXCR, run by TCRdb on the 5' RACE reads, gives a single entry per CDR3 protein. The repertoire has just over 1 million distinct CDR3 sequences, around 45% of them found once; the top ten carry 18%. Sequenced sample: blood. These receptors were obtained from a woman between 55 and 75 years old in good health.

J is TRBJ2-3 and V is TRBV12-3 or TRBV12-4; 12 bases match TRBD2. The junction had 11 bases not matched to a gene; V was cut back by 3 bases and J by 4 bases. The CDR3 is 18 residues long. DNA of the CDR3: TGTGCCAGCAGTTTGGCTATGAGGCTAGCGGGAGGGTCAGATACGCAGTATTTT. Amino acid sequence: CASSLAMRLAGGSDTQYF.

The chain uses TRBV27 and TRBJ2-7; D is perhaps TRBD1 (6 bases). The germline V gene has CDR1 MNHEY and CDR2 SMNVEV (reference sequence). V was clipped by 4 bases and J by 3 bases, with 13 bases between them. The CDR3 has 14 residues. CDR3 residues: CASSSPGEGYEQYF. Written as DNA, the CDR3 is TGTGCCAGCAGTTCCCCAGGGGAAGGCTACGAGCAGTACTTC.

This clonotype has a handful of counts. This chain links TRBV27 with TRBJ1-2, with D unresolved. The V end was cut by 2 bases, the J end by 4 bases, with 20 bases between. From germline, CDR1 is MNHEY and CDR2 SMNVEV (reference sequence). The CDR3 totals 17 residues. For the CDR3, the DNA is TGTGCCAGCAGTTTAGTACCGCCCGGTAGAAGCGGCTATGGCTACACCTTC. It is translated as CASSLVPPGRSGYGYTF.

The chain joins TRBV5-1 to TRBJ2-7; D is perhaps TRBD1 (5 bases). V dropped 0 bases and J dropped 4 bases, with 11 bases sitting between them. This CDR3 is 14 amino acids long. Germline values: CDR1 SGHRS, CDR2 YFSETQ. The CDR3 spells CASSLDPTAYEQYF. The CDR3, as DNA: TGCGCCAGCAGCTTGGACCCGACAGCATACGAGCAGTACTTC.

The V and J genes are TRBV9 and TRBJ2-4; D unclear. The J call may be mistaken, given a closer DNA end match to TRBJ2-7. CDR1 and CDR2 from the germline V gene are SGDLS and YYNGEE. The CDR3 extends over 12 amino acids. The chain's CDR3 is CASSVRRYEQYF. In DNA form, the CDR3 reads TGTGCCAGCAGCGTAAGGAGATACGAGCAGTACTTC.

This clonotype was counted a few times. V usage is TRBV20-1 and J usage is TRBJ2-1; 8 nucleotides match TRBD2. Losses at the gene ends were 0 bases for V and 2 bases for J; bases not matched to a gene: 3. Per the germline V gene, CDR1 is DFQATT and CDR2 is SNEGSKA (reference sequence). The CDR3 covers 15 residues. CDR3 nucleotide sequence: TGCAGTGCTAGAGATCGACTAGCGACCTACAATGAGCAGTTCTTC. Translating it yields CSARDRLATYNEQFF.

The CDR3: CASSVGVTDTQYF. The DNA of the CDR3 is TGTGCCAGCAGCGTAGGGGTCACAGATACGCAGTATTTT. The gene calls are TRBV9 and TRBJ2-3; no firm D call. This CDR3 contains 13 residues. From germline, CDR1 is SGDLS and CDR2 YYNGEE. V was cut by 0 bases and J by 2 bases, with 4 bases left in between.

The chain couples TRBV5-1 to TRBJ2-3; D possibly corresponds to TRBD1 (6 bases). Germline V gene data show CDR1 as SGHRS and CDR2 as YFSETQ. The CDR3 length is 15 residues. The V gene lost 3 bases and the J gene lost 1 base, with 12 bases spanning the gap. The DNA of the CDR3 is TGCGCCAGCAGCTCGACAGGACTTGGCACAGATACGCAGTATTTT. Encoded protein: CASSSTGLGTDTQYF. Combining the CDR3 with reference TRBV5-1 and TRBJ2-3 gives the whole variable domain KAGVTQTPRYLIKTRGQQVTLSCSPISGHRSVSWYQQTPGQGLQFLFEYFSETQRNKGNFPGRFSGRQFSNSRSEMNVSTLELGDSALYLCASSSTGLGTDTQYFGPGTRLTVL.

The J gene is TRBJ2-7, the V gene TRBV6-6; D may match TRBD1 or TRBD2 (5 bases each). The germline V gene has CDR1 MNHNY and CDR2 SVGAGI (reference sequence). V was trimmed by 2 bases and J by 2 bases, leaving 7 bases between them. The CDR3 runs 13 residues. CDR3 coding DNA: TGTGCCAGCAGTTACGAGGGGACCTACGAGCAGTACTTC. Translating gives CASSYEGTYEQYF.

The chain couples TRBV5-6 to TRBJ2-4; D is perhaps TRBD2 (6 bases). The J call may be in error: the DNA end matches TRBJ2-5 better. Germline CDR1 is SGHDT and CDR2 is YYEEEE. The CDR3 covers 16 residues. The CDR3 DNA reads as TGTGCCAGCAGCTTGGCCTTGGCGGGACCGAGGGAGACCCAGTACTTC. This codes for CASSLALAGPRETQYF.

The rearrangement uses TRBV4-2 and TRBJ2-3; unclear D gene. Trimming shortened V by 3 bases and J by 5 bases, and 9 bases separated the two germline ends. Germline values: CDR1 LGHNA, CDR2 YNFKEQ. The CDR3 extends over 13 amino acids. Here the CDR3 DNA reads TGTGCCAGCAGCCATGAACAGAGAGATACGCAGTATTTT. It is translated as CASSHEQRDTQYF.

The gene calls are TRBV11-2 and TRBJ2-3; TRBD2 matches 12 bases. The CDR3 is 18 amino acids. Germline V lookup: CDR1 SGHAT, CDR2 FQNNGV. The J segment lost 5 bases and the V segment lost 4 bases, leaving 13 bases of the junction unmatched. The CDR3 region has the DNA TGTGCCAGCAGCTCGACGGGATGGACTAGCGGGAATAAAGATACGCAGTATTTT. This sequence encodes CASSSTGWTSGNKDTQYF.

This clonotype was seen only a few times. The chain uses TRBV3-1 and TRBJ2-1, with a tentative D call TRBD1 (8 bases). This CDR3 contains 17 residues. Germline V gene lookup returns CDR1 LGHDT and CDR2 YNNKEL (reference sequence). The germline V and J ends were trimmed by 3 bases and 9 bases, with 24 bases remaining between them. CDR3 coding DNA: TGTGCCAGCAGCCATTCCGCGCGGGGGCAGGGGGCGGTTGAGCAGTTCTTC. As protein: CASSHSARGQGAVEQFF.

The V call is TRBV20-1, the J call TRBJ1-4; no definite D call. Germline V gives CDR1 DFQATT, CDR2 SNEGSKA (reference sequence). The germline V and J ends were trimmed by 0 bases and 2 bases, with 16 bases remaining between them. There are 17 residues in the CDR3. CDR3 sequence (DNA): TGCAGTGCTAGAGATCATAGCAGTCGCGCGACTAATGAAAAACTGTTTTTT. Protein sequence: CSARDHSSRATNEKLFF.

This chain joins TRBV2 and TRBJ2-7, with 11 bases matching TRBD2. V dropped 7 bases and J dropped 6; count of bases not matched to a gene: 5. Germline CDR1 SNHLY, CDR2 FYNNEI. The CDR3 covers 13 residues. CDR3 sequence (DNA): TGTGCCAGCAAGGCTAGCGGGAGGATCGAGCAGTACTTC. Translated, it gives CASKASGRIEQYF. Full variable domain (remainder filled in from reference TRBV2 and TRBJ2-7): EPEVTQTPSHQVTQMGQEVILRCVPISNHLYFYWYRQILGQKVEFLVSFYNNEISEKSEIFDDQFSVERPDGSNFTLKIRSTKLEDSAMYFCASKASGRIEQYFGPGTRLTVT.

This clonotype has just a few counts. The chain is built from TRBV7-9 and TRBJ2-1, with TRBD2 identical over 11 bases. This CDR3 comprises 16 residues. With 4 bases clipped from V and 6 bases from J, the junction kept 8 bases outside the gene matches. Germline CDR1 SEHNR, CDR2 FQNEAQ (reference sequence). The DNA of the CDR3 is TGTGCCAGCAGCTCTAGACTAGCGGGACAAGTCAATGAGCAGTTCTTC. This sequence encodes CASSSRLAGQVNEQFF.

The chain carries TRBV12-3 or TRBV12-4 and TRBJ2-1; no clear D. V was clipped by 6 bases and J by 4 bases, with 16 bases between them. The CDR3 is 15 residues long. The CDR3 DNA is TGTGCCAGCAGCCGAATTCCCTCGAGGTACAATGAGCAGTTCTTC. It is translated as CASSRIPSRYNEQFF.

The chain is built from TRBV6-1 and TRBJ2-5; perhaps TRBD2 as D (5 bases). V lost 6 bases and J lost 0, with 8 bases in between. The CDR3 extends over 13 amino acids. Germline CDR1 MNHNS, CDR2 SASEGT. The CDR3 region has the DNA TGTGCCAGCAGGGAGGCGTACCAAGAGACCCAGTACTTC. This encodes CASREAYQETQYF.

This clonotype has only one observation. V gene TRBV30 combines with J gene TRBJ2-4; the match to TRBD2 covers 8 bases. Per the germline V gene, CDR1 is GTSNPN and CDR2 is SVGIG (reference sequence). V shed 2 bases and J 13 bases; nucleotides not matched to a gene: 16. The CDR3 sequence is 15 residues long. The CDR3 DNA sequence: TGTGCCTGGAGTCCCGGGACTAGTCGAACCGGGGCGCAGTACTTC. It yields the protein CAWSPGTSRTGAQYF. Full variable domain (remainder filled in from reference TRBV30 and TRBJ2-4): SQTIHQWPATLVQPVGSPLSLECTVEGTSNPNLYWYRQAAGRGLQLLFYSVGIGQISSEVPQNLSASRPQDRQFILSSKKLLLSDSGFYLCAWSPGTSRTGAQYFGAGTRLSVL.

As for this clonotype: Mismatch with germline at one junction end may stem from a read error. The rearrangement joins TRBV7-9 to TRBJ2-3; D might be TRBD1 (5 bases). Germline V lookup: CDR1 SEHNR, CDR2 FQNEAQ (reference sequence). The CDR3 is 15 residues long. The CDR3 DNA reads as TGTGCCAGCAGCAAAGGGGATTCGAGCACAGGTACGCAGTATTTT. This translates into CASSKGDSSTGTQYF.

For this clonotype: Being one base from a much bigger clone, this may be a read error. The J gene is TRBJ2-1, the V gene TRBV7-2; D remains ambiguous. The germline CDR1 and CDR2 sequences are SGHTA and FQGNSA. The CDR3 is made up of 13 amino acids. With 4 bases removed from V and 8 bases from J, the gap between germline ends came to 12 bases. The CDR3 sequence is CASSYRPRHEQFF. In DNA, the CDR3 is TGTGCCAGCAGCTACCGACCCCGCCATGAGCAGTTCTTC.

The gene calls are TRBV6-4 and TRBJ2-5, with D perhaps matching TRBD1 (5 bases). The DNA end is more similar to TRBJ2-7, so the J call may be wrong. This CDR3 region has 17 residues. Germline V gives CDR1 MRHNA, CDR2 SNTAGT. CDR3 coding DNA: TGTGCCAGCCTTTTGGTAAAAGGGGCGAAAGTTCAGTACGAGCAGTACTTC. Translated: CASLLVKGAKVQYEQYF.

In its sample, this clonotype was seen once. A read error may produce the germline difference seen at one junction end. The chain joins TRBV6-5 to TRBJ2-4; D tentatively fits TRBD1 or TRBD2 (6 bases each). The end of the DNA aligns better with TRBJ2-7, so the J call may be wrong. CDR1 MNHEY and CDR2 SVGAGI come from the germline V gene. The CDR3 has 15 residues. CDR3 nucleotide sequence: TGTGCCGGCAGTTACTCGGGGGCCACCCCCTACGAGCAGTACTTC. Its translation: CAGSYSGATPYEQYF.

The rearrangement uses TRBV29-1 and TRBJ2-2; D tentatively fits TRBD1 or TRBD2 (6 bases each). This CDR3 comprises 15 residues. Per germline, CDR1 SQVTM and CDR2 ANQGSEA. V was trimmed by 4 bases and J by 5 bases, leaving 17 bases between them. The CDR3 DNA follows: TGCAGCGTTGGTCGGGCAGGGGCGGGAACCGGGGAGCTGTTTTTT. Its protein is CSVGRAGAGTGELFF.

This clonotype was seen only a few times. This rearrangement joins TRBV27 to TRBJ2-7; 14 bases align to TRBD2. Germline V gives CDR1 MNHEY, CDR2 SMNVEV (reference sequence). CDR3 length: 15 amino acids. V lost 5 bases to trimming and J lost 7 bases; unmatched junction nucleotides: 7. The DNA for the CDR3 is TGTGCCAGCAGTGTCGGGACTAGCGGGAGTAGAGAGCAGTACTTC. Translating it yields CASSVGTSGSREQYF.

The V gene is TRBV15, the J gene TRBJ1-1; no reliable D call. The CDR3 contains 15 residues. Per the germline V gene, CDR1 is LNHNV and CDR2 is YYDKDF (reference sequence). V gave up 0 bases and J gave up 0 bases, with 8 bases separating them. CDR3: CATSRDRRMNTEAFF. In nucleotides, the CDR3 is TGTGCCACCAGCAGAGATCGGAGGATGAACACTGAAGCTTTCTTT.

This clonotype was seen a few times. The J gene is TRBJ2-5, the V gene TRBV4-2; 10 positions agree with TRBD2. With 5 bases clipped from V and 3 bases from J, the junction kept 6 bases outside the gene matches. The germline gives CDR1 LGHNA, CDR2 YNFKEQ. This CDR3 has 15 amino acids. The CDR3 reads CASSYGLAVKETQYF. The CDR3 DNA is TGTGCCAGCAGCTACGGACTAGCGGTAAAAGAGACCCAGTACTTC.

This clonotype was found a few times. DNA of the CDR3: TGCAGTGCTCCTACGGACAGGGTCAATGAGCAGTTCTTC. Encoded protein: CSAPTDRVNEQFF. The V and J genes are TRBV20-1 and TRBJ2-1; 8 bases fit TRBD1. From germline, CDR1 is DFQATT and CDR2 SNEGSKA (reference sequence). The CDR3 runs to 13 residues. Trimming cost V 5 bases and J 6 bases; bases outside gene matches: 6.

This clonotype has more than one count but fewer than ten. The chain recombines TRBV28 with TRBJ1-4; TRBD1 is a possible D gene (5 bases). CDR3 length: 18 residues. The ends were cut back, 0 bases at V and 6 bases at J, with 20 bases in the middle. Germline assignment: CDR1 MDHEN and CDR2 SYDVKM. CDR3 in amino acids: CASSLCSVGGSFYEKLFF. Written as DNA, the CDR3 is TGTGCCAGCAGTTTATGCTCCGTTGGGGGGAGTTTTTATGAAAAACTGTTTTTT.

The chain combines TRBV24-1 with TRBJ2-7; 11 nucleotides match TRBD1. The germline V gene has CDR1 KGHDR and CDR2 SFDVKD. The CDR3 sequence is 14 residues long. The trim removed 0 bases at V and 6 bases at J, leaving 0 bases unmatched. The CDR3 sequence is CATSDLGTGGEQYF. DNA of the CDR3: TGTGCCACCAGTGATTTGGGGACAGGGGGCGAGCAGTACTTC.